This T cell receptor beta chain was retrieved from a study of Ad26.COV2.S vaccination and SARS-CoV-2 variants. Some clones are missing from TCRdb's copy, which holds only in-frame ones; the method was immunoSEQ multiplex PCR. The table lists about 350,000 clones, roughly 85% of them singletons, with less than 4% in the top ten. As for treatment: roughly 20 received Ad26.COV2.S at low or high dose, single or two shots; 5 received placebo; per-sample allocation not given. Collection of samples fell on day 63 after the first vaccine or placebo injection. The receptor comes from a person aged 18-60 years who received the Ad26.COV2.S COVID-19 vaccine or a placebo. The specimen was peripheral blood, collected in a trial of Ad26.COV2.S vaccine versus placebo.

The CDR3 DNA reads as TGTGCCAGCAGGGAGTGGGGGGGAGCGGGAGACGGAGAGACCCAGTACTTC. It yields the protein CASREWGGAGDGETQYF. V usage is TRBV27 and J usage is TRBJ2-5; 8 nucleotides line up with TRBD2. Germline V gene data show CDR1 as MNHEY and CDR2 as SMNVEV (reference sequence). The CDR3 runs 17 residues. The trim removed 6 bases at V and 4 bases at J, leaving 16 bases unmatched.